This T cell receptor beta chain comes out of a study of OX40 agonist ivuxolimab in advanced cancers. Overall study findings and caveats: Some nonresponders additionally presented with little normalized T-cell clonal expansion.

Only in-frame clones appear in the TCRdb table, and some are missing; sequencing was by immunoSEQ multiplex PCR. The sample holds under 70,000 clones; around 87% are singletons and the top ten take about 2.1%. As regards this clone: Antigen specificity is unknown.

The CDR3 runs 11 residues. Trimming pared 3 bases from V and 3 bases from J, leaving 6 bases between. The germline gives CDR1 DFQATT, CDR2 SNEGSKA (reference sequence). The chain is built from TRBV20-1 and TRBJ2-7; D uncertain. The source is an adult with an advanced solid tumor such as melanoma, head and neck, liver or kidney cancer. The specimen comprised CD4+ or CD8+ T cells sorted from blood, sampled in a trial of the OX40 agonist ivuxolimab. CDR3 protein: CSASKGYEQYF. For the CDR3, the DNA is TGCAGTGCTAGTAAGGGCTACGAGCAGTACTTC.